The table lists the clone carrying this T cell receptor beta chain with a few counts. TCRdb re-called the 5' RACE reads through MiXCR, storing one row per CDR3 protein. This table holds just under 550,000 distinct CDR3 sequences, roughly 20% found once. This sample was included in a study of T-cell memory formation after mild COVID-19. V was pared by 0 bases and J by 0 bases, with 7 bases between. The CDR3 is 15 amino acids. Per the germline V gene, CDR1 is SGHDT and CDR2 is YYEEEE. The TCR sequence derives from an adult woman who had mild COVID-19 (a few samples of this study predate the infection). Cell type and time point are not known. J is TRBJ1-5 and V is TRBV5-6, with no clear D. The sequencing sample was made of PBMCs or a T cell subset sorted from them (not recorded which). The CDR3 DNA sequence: TGTGCCAGCAGCTTGGGGGCCTATAGCAATCAGCCCCAGCATTTT. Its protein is CASSLGAYSNQPQHF.